One sample yielded the 10 T cell receptor beta chains listed below, sequenced in a study of blood T cell repertoires in COVID-19. Sequencing used immunoSEQ multiplex PCR; TCRdb keeps in-frame clones, though not all of them. The data hold 200,000 to 250,000 clones, with over 80% observed a single time. Sequencing was performed on peripheral blood. Receptor source: a human donor in a cohort sampled during active COVID-19.

The chain couples TRBV30 to TRBJ1-4; TRBD1 might be the D (5 bases). Germline V gene lookup returns CDR1 GTSNPN and CDR2 SVGIG (reference sequence). This CDR3 spans 13 amino acids. V dropped 2 bases and J dropped 4 bases, with 8 bases sitting between them. CDR3 sequence (DNA): TGTGCCTGGAGTAGGGGATTTAATGAAAAACTGTTTTTT. It yields the protein CAWSRGFNEKLFF.

CDR3 sequence reads: CASNPMGGNQPQHF. The CDR3 DNA reads as TGTGCCAGCAACCCTATGGGGGGGAATCAGCCCCAGCATTTT. The rearrangement uses TRBV6-1 and TRBJ1-5; TRBD1 is a possible D gene (5 bases). This CDR3 region has 14 residues. V lost 7 bases and J 4 bases, leaving 14 bases between the germline ends. Germline V gene lookup returns CDR1 MNHNS and CDR2 SASEGT.

The rearrangement links TRBV5-1 to TRBJ2-1, with unresolved D. CDR3 length: 12 amino acids. V lost 2 bases and J 9 bases, leaving 9 bases between the germline ends. Germline V CDR1 and CDR2: SGHRS, YFSETQ. CDR3 amino acids: CASSFHSAEQFF. CDR3 nucleotides: TGCGCCAGCAGCTTCCACTCCGCTGAGCAGTTCTTC. Together with reference TRBV5-1 and TRBJ2-1, the CDR3 gives the full variable domain: KAGVTQTPRYLIKTRGQQVTLSCSPISGHRSVSWYQQTPGQGLQFLFEYFSETQRNKGNFPGRFSGRQFSNSRSEMNVSTLELGDSALYLCASSFHSAEQFFGPGTRLTVL.

The chain carries TRBV9 and TRBJ2-2, with a tentative D call TRBD1 (5 bases). Per germline, CDR1 SGDLS and CDR2 YYNGEE. The CDR3 length is 13 residues. The germline V and J ends were trimmed by 1 base and 5 bases, with 6 bases remaining between them. CDR3 region: CASSVSGTGELFF. The CDR3 DNA reads TGTGCCAGCAGCGTATCAGGGACCGGGGAGCTGTTTTTT.

The genes are TRBV5-6 and TRBJ2-5; tentative D call: TRBD2 (6 bases). CDR3 length: 14 amino acids. Germline-derived CDR1 and CDR2 are SGHDT and YYEEEE. V was clipped by 1 base and J by 1 base, with 8 bases between them. CDR3 DNA: TGTGCCAGCAGCTTGCAGGGACTCCAAGAGACCCAGTACTTC. Amino acids: CASSLQGLQETQYF.

In regard to this clone: The junction shows a germline mismatch at one end, possibly a read error. The chain uses TRBV5-5 and TRBJ2-7; TRBD1 agrees at 8 bases. The CDR3 covers 17 residues. Germline CDR1 is SGHKS and CDR2 is YYEKEE (reference sequence). DNA of the CDR3: TGTGCCAGCAGCTTTCGGGTACAGGGGGTATTCTCCCACGAGCAGTACTTC. Amino acids: CASSFRVQGVFSHEQYF.

The chain recombines TRBV6-5 with TRBJ1-2; D is perhaps TRBD1 (6 bases). V lost 6 bases and J lost 3, with 14 bases in between. The CDR3 has 14 amino acids. CDR1 and CDR2 (germline): MNHEY, SVGAGI. The CDR3 loop is CASSKDRRDYGYTF. The CDR3 nucleotides are TGTGCCAGCAGCAAGGACAGACGGGACTATGGCTACACCTTC.

The sample holds a few counts of this clone. The sample contains more than one DNA sequence encoding this CDR3. The chain carries TRBV5-1 and TRBJ1-1; TRBD1 is a possible D gene (6 bases). The CDR3 length is 15 residues. Per germline, CDR1 SGHRS and CDR2 YFSETQ. Trimming left V 3 bases short and J 0 bases short, with 12 bases between. Written as DNA, the CDR3 is TGCGCCAGCAGCTCGAAACAGGGTATGAACACTGAAGCTTTCTTT. This gives the protein CASSSKQGMNTEAFF.

V usage is TRBV2 and J usage is TRBJ2-7, with TRBD1 identical over 7 bases. Germline V CDR1 and CDR2: SNHLY, FYNNEI. V lost 4 bases and J lost 5; bases outside the gene matches: 17. The CDR3 length is 17 residues. CDR3 protein: CASSVPTDRTGLDEQYF. As DNA, the CDR3 is TGTGCCAGCAGTGTCCCAACTGACAGGACAGGTTTGGACGAGCAGTACTTC.

The genes are TRBV19 and TRBJ2-5; 11 bases are a match to TRBD1. Germline-derived CDR1 and CDR2 are LNHDA and SQIVND (reference sequence). This CDR3 has 15 residues. After removal of 4 bases from V and 4 bases from J, the junction contained 5 bases not matched to a gene. The CDR3 DNA follows: TGTGCCAGTAGTACCGGGACAGGGGGGATAGAGACCCAGTACTTC. Its protein product is CASSTGTGGIETQYF.